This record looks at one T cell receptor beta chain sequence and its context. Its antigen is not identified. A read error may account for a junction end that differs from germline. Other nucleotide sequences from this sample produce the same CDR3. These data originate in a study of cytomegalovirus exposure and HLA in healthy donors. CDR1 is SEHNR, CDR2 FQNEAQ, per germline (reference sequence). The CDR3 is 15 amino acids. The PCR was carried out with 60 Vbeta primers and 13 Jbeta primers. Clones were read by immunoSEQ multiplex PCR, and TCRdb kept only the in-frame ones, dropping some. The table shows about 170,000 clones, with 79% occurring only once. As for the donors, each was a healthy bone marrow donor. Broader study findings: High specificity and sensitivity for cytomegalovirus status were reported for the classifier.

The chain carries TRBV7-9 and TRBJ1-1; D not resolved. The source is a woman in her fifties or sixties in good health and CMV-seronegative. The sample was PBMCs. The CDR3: CASGSSGRMNTEAFF. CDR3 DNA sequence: TGTGCCAGCGGCTCCTCGGGGAGAATGAACACTGAAGCCTTCTTT. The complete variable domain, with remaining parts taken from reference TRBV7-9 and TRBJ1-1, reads DTGVSQNPRHKITKRGQNVTFRCDPISEHNRLYWYRQTLGQGPEFLTYFQNEAQLEKSRLLSDRFSAERPKGSFSTLEIQRTEQGDSAMYLCASGSSGRMNTEAFFGQGTRLTVV.